At least ten counts were recorded for the clone carrying this TCR beta chain. The antigen remains unidentified. The source of the sample is a study of T-cell reconstitution after alpha-beta-depleted transplantation in children. Study conclusions and caveats: As was reported, about two months after transplant, alpha-beta T cells came from several hundred expanded graft clones. Several patients had high TCRbeta diversity at day 60; it came from surviving recipient T cells and thymic progenitors. A year post-transplant, T-cell counts and diversity derived mostly from newly produced T cells.

Researchers prepared the TCRbeta library using unique molecular identifiers, the study reports. One entry per CDR3 protein results from TCRdb running MiXCR on the PCR reads. The data show 97,000 or so distinct CDR3 sequences, 4.5% to 7.5% seen once. There are 17 residues in the CDR3. Per the germline V gene, CDR1 is SGDLS and CDR2 is YYNGEE. V was shortened by 2 bases and J by 2 bases, with 19 bases between the two germline ends. This specimen consisted of PBMCs, mostly from graft donor cells, obtained 60 days after TCRalphabeta/CD19-depleted stem cell transplant. V and J are TRBV9 and TRBJ2-5; D possibly corresponds to TRBD1 (6 bases). The receptor's source is a female patient aged 2-10 years who had a stem cell transplant for Fanconi anemia, so the T cells may come from the graft donor. CDR3: CASSVDPPGQLQETQYF. In DNA, the CDR3 is TGTGCCAGCAGCGTCGACCCTCCGGGACAACTTCAAGAGACCCAGTACTTC.